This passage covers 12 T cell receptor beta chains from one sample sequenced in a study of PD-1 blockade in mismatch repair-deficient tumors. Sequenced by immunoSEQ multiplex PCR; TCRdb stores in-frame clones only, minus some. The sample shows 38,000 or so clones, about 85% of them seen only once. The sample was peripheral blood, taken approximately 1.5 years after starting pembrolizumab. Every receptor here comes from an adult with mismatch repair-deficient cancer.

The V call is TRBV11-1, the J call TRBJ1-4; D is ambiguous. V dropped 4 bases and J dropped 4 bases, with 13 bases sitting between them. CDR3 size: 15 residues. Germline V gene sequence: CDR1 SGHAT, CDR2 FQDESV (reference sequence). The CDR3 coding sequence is TGTGCCAGCAGCTCGGAAGACGTTCTTAATGAAAAACTGTTTTTT. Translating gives CASSSEDVLNEKLFF. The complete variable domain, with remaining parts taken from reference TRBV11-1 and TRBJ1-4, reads EAEVAQSPRYKITEKSQAVAFWCDPISGHATLYWYRQILGQGPELLVQFQDESVVDDSQLPKDRFSAERLKGVDSTLKIQPAELGDSAMYLCASSSEDVLNEKLFFGSGTQLSVL.

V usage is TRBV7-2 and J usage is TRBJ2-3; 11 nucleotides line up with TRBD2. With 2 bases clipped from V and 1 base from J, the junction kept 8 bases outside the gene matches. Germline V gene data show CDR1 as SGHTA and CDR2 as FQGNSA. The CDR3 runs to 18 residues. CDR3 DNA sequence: TGTGCCAGCAGCTTAAAGGGACTAGCGGTCTCCCGCACAGATACGCAGTATTTT. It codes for CASSLKGLAVSRTDTQYF.

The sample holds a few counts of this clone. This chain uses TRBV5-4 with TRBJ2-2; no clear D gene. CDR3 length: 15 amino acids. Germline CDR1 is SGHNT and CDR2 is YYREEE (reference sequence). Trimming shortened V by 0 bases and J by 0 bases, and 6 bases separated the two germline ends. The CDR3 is CASSLGRANTGELFF. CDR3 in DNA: TGTGCCAGCAGCTTGGGCAGAGCGAACACCGGGGAGCTGTTTTTT.

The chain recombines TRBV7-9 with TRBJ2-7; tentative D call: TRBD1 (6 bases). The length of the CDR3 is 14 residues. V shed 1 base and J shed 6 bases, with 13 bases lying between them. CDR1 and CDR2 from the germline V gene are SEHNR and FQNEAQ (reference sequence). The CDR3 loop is CASSLGLTGSEQYF. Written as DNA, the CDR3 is TGTGCCAGCAGCTTAGGTTTAACAGGGAGCGAGCAGTACTTC.

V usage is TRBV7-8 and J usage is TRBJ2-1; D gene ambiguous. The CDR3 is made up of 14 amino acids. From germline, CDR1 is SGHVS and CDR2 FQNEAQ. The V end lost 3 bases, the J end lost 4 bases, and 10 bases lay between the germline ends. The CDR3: CASSFSPGYNEQFF. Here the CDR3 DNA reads TGTGCCAGCAGCTTTTCGCCCGGGTACAATGAGCAGTTCTTC.

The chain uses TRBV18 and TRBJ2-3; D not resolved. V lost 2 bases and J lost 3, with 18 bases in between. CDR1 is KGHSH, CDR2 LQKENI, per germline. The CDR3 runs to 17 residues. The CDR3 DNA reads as TGTGCCAGCTCACCAAAATCGGGCAGGTTGGCGACAGATACGCAGTATTTT. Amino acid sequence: CASSPKSGRLATDTQYF.

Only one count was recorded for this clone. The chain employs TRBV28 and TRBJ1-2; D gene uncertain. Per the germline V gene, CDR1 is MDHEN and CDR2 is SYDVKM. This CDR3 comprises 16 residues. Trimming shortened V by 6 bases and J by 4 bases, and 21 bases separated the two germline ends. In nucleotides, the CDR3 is TGTGCCAGCAGCCTTTTGACGGAGGGCCGTTTCTATGGCTACACCTTC. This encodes CASSLLTEGRFYGYTF.

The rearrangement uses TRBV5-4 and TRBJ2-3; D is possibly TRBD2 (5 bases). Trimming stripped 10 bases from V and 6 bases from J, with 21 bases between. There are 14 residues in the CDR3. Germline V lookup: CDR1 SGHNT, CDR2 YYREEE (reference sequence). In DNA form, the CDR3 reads TGTGCCGCTAACTCCGAGGGCTTCCCCGATACGCAGTATTTT. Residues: CAANSEGFPDTQYF.

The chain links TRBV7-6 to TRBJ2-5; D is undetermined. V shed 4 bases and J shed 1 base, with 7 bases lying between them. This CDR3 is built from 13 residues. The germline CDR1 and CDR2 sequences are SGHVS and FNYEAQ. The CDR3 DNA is TGTGCCAGCAGCTCGAATCCCCAAGAGACCCAGTACTTC. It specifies CASSSNPQETQYF.

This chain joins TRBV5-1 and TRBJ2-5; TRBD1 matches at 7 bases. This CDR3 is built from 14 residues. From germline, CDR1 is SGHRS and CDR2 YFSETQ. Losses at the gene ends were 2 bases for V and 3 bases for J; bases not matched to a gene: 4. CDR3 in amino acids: CASSFRGGEETQYF. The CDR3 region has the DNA TGCGCCAGCAGCTTCCGAGGGGGCGAAGAGACCCAGTACTTC.

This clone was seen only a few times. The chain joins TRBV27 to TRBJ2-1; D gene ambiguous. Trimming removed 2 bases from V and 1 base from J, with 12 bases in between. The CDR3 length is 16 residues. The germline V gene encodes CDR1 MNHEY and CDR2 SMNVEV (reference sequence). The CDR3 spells CASSLRIRSSYNEQFF. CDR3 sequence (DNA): TGTGCCAGCAGTTTAAGGATCAGAAGTTCCTACAATGAGCAGTTCTTC.

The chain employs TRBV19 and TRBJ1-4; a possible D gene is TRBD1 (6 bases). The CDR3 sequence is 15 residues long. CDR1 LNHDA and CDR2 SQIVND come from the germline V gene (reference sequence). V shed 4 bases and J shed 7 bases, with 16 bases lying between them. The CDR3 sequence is CASSKGQPGGEKLFF. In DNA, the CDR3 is TGTGCCAGTAGTAAAGGACAGCCGGGAGGTGAAAAACTGTTTTTT.